This is a list of T cell receptor beta chains from one sample in a study of CD8+ T cells in alopecia areata. Clones were read by immunoSEQ multiplex PCR, and TCRdb kept only the in-frame ones, dropping some. The sample yields about 130,000 clones, around 50% seen once. The specimen was CD4+ T cells sorted from blood, collected at week 0. These receptor sequences come from a human donor with alopecia areata. Each CDR3 is given without its conserved first and last residue.

v_gene: TRBV2; j_gene: TRBJ2-7; CDR3aa: ASSVWEQY
v_gene: TRBV4-1; j_gene: TRBJ1-6; CDR3aa: ASSQGEGQGTYNSPLH
v_gene: TRBV5-4; j_gene: TRBJ2-7; CDR3aa: ASSLYLSYEQY
v_gene: TRBV4-1; j_gene: TRBJ2-5; CDR3aa: ASSQAISGGALETQY
v_gene: TRBV6-7; j_gene: TRBJ2-5; CDR3aa: ASSAGTGGSQETQY
v_gene: TRBV4-3; j_gene: TRBJ2-5; CDR3aa: ASSQEYRGQETQY
v_gene: TRBV28; j_gene: TRBJ2-2; CDR3aa: ASSAGQGPGELF
v_gene: TRBV5-1; j_gene: TRBJ1-1; CDR3aa: ASSLTGKAF
v_gene: TRBV7-2; j_gene: TRBJ2-3; CDR3aa: ASSLAGGPGTDTQY
v_gene: TRBV14; j_gene: TRBJ2-1; CDR3aa: ASSQVWSTGEQF
v_gene: TRBV5-1; j_gene: TRBJ2-2; CDR3aa: ASDTTGGAGTGELF
v_gene: TRBV6-6; j_gene: TRBJ2-5; CDR3aa: ASRTGQETQY
v_gene: TRBV7-2; j_gene: TRBJ1-2; CDR3aa: ASSLVRGGGYGYT
v_gene: TRBV13; j_gene: TRBJ2-7; CDR3aa: ASSAGLPLAYEQY
v_gene: TRBV5-1; j_gene: TRBJ1-1; CDR3aa: ASSLAGMNTEAF
v_gene: TRBV7-2; j_gene: TRBJ1-3; CDR3aa: ASSQSRDSGNTIY
v_gene: TRBV28; j_gene: TRBJ1-1; CDR3aa: ASSLRGLGEAF
v_gene: TRBV20-1; j_gene: TRBJ2-5; CDR3aa: SARWEETQY